This T cell receptor beta chain was sequenced for a study of T cells after yellow fever vaccination. Points from the study as a whole: The booster response re-showed most primary clones: approximately 95% CD4, approximately 90% CD8. Few clonotypes appeared in both CD4 and CD8 compartments.

V shed 0 bases and J shed 7 bases, with 19 bases lying between them. The CDR3 loop spans 17 amino acids. Germline CDR1 is LGHNA and CDR2 is YNFKEQ. 5'RACE template switching added a universal primer site and UMIs to TCR cDNA. TCRdb re-called the 5' RACE reads with MiXCR, one entry per CDR3 protein. The sample has about 85,000 distinct CDR3 sequences, roughly 13% seen once. Material: CD8+ T cells not binding an NS4B(214-222) dextramer, sorted from PBMCs, obtained around 3 weeks after the first yellow fever vaccination. V is TRBV4-2 and J is TRBJ2-4; possibly TRBD1 for D (5 bases). The clonotype was recovered from a man younger than 35 who received the YFV17D yellow fever vaccine. CDR3 sequence: CASSQEGPPSHTNIQYF. CDR3 DNA sequence: TGTGCCAGCAGCCAAGAGGGGCCACCATCTCATACGAACATTCAGTACTTC.